This T cell receptor (beta chain) is drawn from a study of blood T cell repertoires in COVID-19. Trimming took 5 bases from V and 5 from J; bases not matched to a gene: 9. The CDR3 runs to 15 residues. Germline-derived CDR1 and CDR2 are SGHNT and YENEEA. Profiled with immunoSEQ multiplex PCR; TCRdb holds only in-frame clones, not every one. This sample carries 66,000 or so clones, roughly 75% of them seen once, and the ten largest clones take 8.5% to 10%. The TCR comes from a human donor in a cohort sampled during active COVID-19. V and J are TRBV11-3 and TRBJ2-1, with 7 bases aligning to TRBD2. The sample was peripheral blood. The DNA for the CDR3 is TGTGCCAGCAGCCACCGTAGCGGGCAAGACAATGAGCAGTTCTTC. Translation gives CASSHRSGQDNEQFF. Drawing the rest from reference TRBV11-3 and TRBJ2-1, the complete variable domain is EAGVVQSPRYKIIEKKQPVAFWCNPISGHNTLYWYLQNLGQGPELLIRYENEEAVDDSQLPKDRFSAERLKGVDSTLKIQPAELGDSAVYLCASSHRSGQDNEQFFGPGTRLTVL.